A single sample gave rise to the 21 T cell receptor beta chains below, sequenced in a study of blood T cell repertoires in COVID-19. The data were produced by immunoSEQ multiplex PCR, yet TCRdb's version contains in-frame clones alone and is incomplete. The table lists approximately 260,000 clones, around four fifths of them singletons. Sequences were obtained from peripheral blood. These TCRs come from a man aged 55 to 70 who had recovered from COVID-19.

The V call is TRBV30, the J call TRBJ1-1; 10 bases agree with TRBD1. The CDR3 has 15 amino acids. After removal of 5 bases from V and 4 bases from J, the junction contained 10 bases not matched to a gene. Germline-derived CDR1 and CDR2 are GTSNPN and SVGIG (reference sequence). In DNA, the CDR3 is TGTGCCTGGGACCCCGGGACAGGGGTATCCACTGAAGCTTTCTTT. Its protein is CAWDPGTGVSTEAFF.

This clone is a singleton in its sample. The chain uses TRBV5-1 and TRBJ2-7, with D possibly matching TRBD1 (5 bases). The germline gives CDR1 SGHRS, CDR2 YFSETQ. Deletions cut 4 bases from V and 5 bases from J, with 16 bases between. The CDR3 has 14 residues. CDR3 coding DNA: TGCGCCAGCAGCACACCATACCAGACAGACGAGCAGTACTTC. Its translation: CASSTPYQTDEQYF.

V gene TRBV2 combines with J gene TRBJ2-2; 8 bases match TRBD2. Germline V gives CDR1 SNHLY, CDR2 FYNNEI. V dropped 6 bases and J dropped 6; count of bases not matched to a gene: 6. The CDR3 spans 14 residues. The CDR3 protein is CASRGPGGAGELFF. The CDR3 DNA reads TGTGCCAGCAGGGGACCGGGAGGGGCCGGGGAGCTGTTTTTT. The full variable domain, completed using reference TRBV2 and TRBJ2-2, is EPEVTQTPSHQVTQMGQEVILRCVPISNHLYFYWYRQILGQKVEFLVSFYNNEISEKSEIFDDQFSVERPDGSNFTLKIRSTKLEDSAMYFCASRGPGGAGELFFGEGSRLTVL.

V and J are TRBV29-1 and TRBJ2-7, with D possibly matching TRBD1 (6 bases). The CDR3 is made up of 12 amino acids. The germline gives CDR1 SQVTM, CDR2 ANQGSEA. V was shortened by 6 bases and J by 0 bases, with 9 bases between the two germline ends. DNA of the CDR3: TGCAGCGTGGGGACACCCTCCTACGAGCAGTACTTC. It translates to CSVGTPSYEQYF.

V and J are TRBV19 and TRBJ2-7, with 13 bases lining up with TRBD2. CDR3 size: 15 residues. The ends lost 3 bases at V and 9 bases at J; junction bases unmatched: 8. Germline-derived CDR1 and CDR2 are LNHDA and SQIVND (reference sequence). CDR3 residues: CASSISTSGRTGQYF. CDR3 nucleotide sequence: TGTGCCAGTAGTATTTCGACTAGCGGGAGGACCGGGCAGTACTTC.

The chain couples TRBV11-2 to TRBJ1-6, with D possibly matching TRBD1 (5 bases). V gave up 4 bases and J gave up 6 bases, with 10 bases separating them. Germline CDR1 and CDR2: SGHAT and FQNNGV. CDR3 length: 14 residues. CDR3 DNA sequence: TGTGCCAGCAGCTCCCGTGGGGCTAATTCACCCCTCCACTTT. Residues: CASSSRGANSPLHF.

The chain links TRBV7-3 to TRBJ2-1; D might be TRBD2 (6 bases). Trimming took 4 bases from V and 7 from J, leaving 17 bases between them. The germline V gene encodes CDR1 SGHTA and CDR2 FQGTGA. The CDR3 contains 15 residues. The DNA for the CDR3 is TGTGCCAGCAGCTCAAGCCGCGGGGATCCTAATGAGCAGTTCTTC. Amino acid sequence: CASSSSRGDPNEQFF. Looking up the rest from reference TRBV7-3 and TRBJ2-1 gives the full variable domain: GAGVSQTPSNKVTEKGKYVELRCDPISGHTALYWYRQSLGQGPEFLIYFQGTGAADDSGLPNDRFFAVRPEGSVSTLKIQRTERGDSAVYLCASSSSRGDPNEQFFGPGTRLTVL.

The CDR3, as DNA: TGTGCCAGCTCACCACCCAATAGGCCGGGGAATGAGCAGTTCTTC. Translation: CASSPPNRPGNEQFF. The chain recombines TRBV18 with TRBJ2-1; TRBD2 might be the D (5 bases). The germline gives CDR1 KGHSH, CDR2 LQKENI. The ends were cut back, 0 bases at V and 7 bases at J, with 13 bases in the middle. This CDR3 region has 15 residues.

The chain has TRBV2 and TRBJ1-3; D uncertain. There are 15 residues in the CDR3. The V gene's germline CDR1 is SNHLY and CDR2 FYNNEI. Deletions cut 6 bases from V and 1 base from J, with 13 bases between. CDR3: CASRQRGSSGNTIYF. The CDR3 nucleotides are TGTGCCAGCAGACAAAGAGGGAGTTCTGGAAACACCATATATTTT. The full variable domain, in which reference TRBV2 and TRBJ1-3 provide the parts outside the CDR3, is EPEVTQTPSHQVTQMGQEVILRCVPISNHLYFYWYRQILGQKVEFLVSFYNNEISEKSEIFDDQFSVERPDGSNFTLKIRSTKLEDSAMYFCASRQRGSSGNTIYFGEGSWLTVV.

The chain couples TRBV28 to TRBJ2-5; maybe TRBD1 (5 bases). Trimming removed 6 bases from V and 5 bases from J, with 10 bases in between. CDR1 is MDHEN, CDR2 SYDVKM, per germline. The CDR3 covers 12 residues. For the CDR3, the DNA is TGTGCCAGCAGGGTGGGGCTGGAGACCCAGTACTTC. Amino acid sequence: CASRVGLETQYF.

The V call is TRBV5-8, the J call TRBJ2-1, with D unclear. Between the trimmed V and J ends, which lost 4 bases and 7 bases, there was a span of 12 bases. Germline V lookup: CDR1 SGHTS, CDR2 YDEGEE. This CDR3 is 13 amino acids long. The CDR3 DNA reads as TGTGCCAGCAGCGCCGGGTCTGGAAATGAGCAGTTCTTC. It translates to CASSAGSGNEQFF.

In this sample, this clone turned up a few times. V is TRBV18 and J is TRBJ1-6; no reliable D call. Germline V lookup: CDR1 KGHSH, CDR2 LQKENI. Deletions cut 5 bases from V and 7 bases from J, with 12 bases between. The CDR3 length is 14 residues. CDR3 in amino acids: CASSTRAANSPLHF. The CDR3 nucleotides are TGTGCCAGCTCAACGAGGGCAGCAAATTCACCCCTCCACTTT. The entire variable domain, with the rest obtained from reference TRBV18 and TRBJ1-6, is as follows: NAGVMQNPRHLVRRRGQEARLRCSPMKGHSHVYWYRQLPEEGLKFMVYLQKENIIDESGMPKERFSAEFPKEGPSILRIQQVVRGDSAAYFCASSTRAANSPLHFGNGTRLTVT.

This chain uses TRBV10-2 with TRBJ2-5, with 14 bases fitting TRBD2. Germline CDR1 WSHSY, CDR2 SAAADI. This CDR3 contains 20 residues. Losses at the gene ends were 4 bases for V and 0 bases for J; bases not matched to a gene: 13. The CDR3 sequence is CASSVGRRTSGRRYQETQYF. CDR3 nucleotides: TGCGCCAGCAGTGTGGGAAGGAGGACTAGCGGGAGGCGGTACCAAGAGACCCAGTACTTC.

This chain links TRBV21-1 with TRBJ2-2; TRBD1, the table's D call, was not compared with the DNA. TRBV21-1 is a documented pseudogene. The CDR3 sequence is 14 residues long. CDR3: CASRKTANTGELFF. The DNA of the CDR3 is TGTGCCAGCAGGAAGACAGCGAACACCGGGGAGCTGTTTTTT.

This chain links TRBV29-1 with TRBJ2-7; perhaps TRBD1 as D (6 bases). This CDR3 has 13 residues. The V gene lost 4 bases and the J gene lost 0 bases, with 10 bases spanning the gap. Per the germline V gene, CDR1 is SQVTM and CDR2 is ANQGSEA. The CDR3 region has the DNA TGCAGCGTTGGTGCAGGGGTCTCCTACGAGCAGTACTTC. Translation: CSVGAGVSYEQYF.

A remark on this clone: The same CDR3 also results from other DNA sequences found in this sample. The chain employs TRBV29-1 and TRBJ2-1; 9 bases map to TRBD2. There are 15 residues in the CDR3. Germline assignment: CDR1 SQVTM and CDR2 ANQGSEA. The J segment lost 7 bases and the V segment lost 2 bases, leaving 9 bases of the junction unmatched. The CDR3 DNA follows: TGCAGCGTTGAAAGTTTTAGCGGGAGAATGAATGAGCAGTTCTTC. It yields the protein CSVESFSGRMNEQFF.

This clone was picked up one time. V is TRBV6-1 and J is TRBJ2-1; 7 bases are shared with TRBD2. The junction had 13 bases not matched to a gene; V was cut back by 3 bases and J by 8 bases. Germline V lookup: CDR1 MNHNS, CDR2 SASEGT. This CDR3 region has 16 residues. Written as DNA, the CDR3 is TGTGCCAGCAGTGATAAGACTGGCGGGAGTTTTGATGAGCAGTTCTTC. This encodes CASSDKTGGSFDEQFF.

This chain uses TRBV5-1 with TRBJ2-7; 7 bases are shared with TRBD1. Germline CDR1 and CDR2: SGHRS and YFSETQ. V lost 4 bases and J lost 0; bases outside the gene matches: 7. CDR3 size: 15 residues. The CDR3 reads CASSIGQVSSYEQYF. The CDR3 DNA follows: TGCGCCAGCAGCATCGGACAGGTGAGCTCCTACGAGCAGTACTTC.

This chain connects TRBV5-1 to TRBJ2-3, with D possibly matching TRBD2 (6 bases). The CDR3 is made up of 15 amino acids. Trimming removed 4 bases from V and 0 bases from J, with 12 bases in between. CDR1 is SGHRS, CDR2 YFSETQ, per germline. Here the CDR3 reads CASSLVAASTDTQYF. The CDR3 nucleotides are TGCGCCAGCAGCCTCGTAGCGGCTAGCACAGATACGCAGTATTTT.

The chain carries TRBV5-4 and TRBJ2-5; 10 positions match TRBD2. CDR3 size: 16 residues. The ends lost 3 bases at V and 4 bases at J; junction bases unmatched: 9. Germline CDR1 reads SGHNT; CDR2 reads YYREEE (reference sequence). The DNA of the CDR3 is TGTGCCAGCAGCTCAGGGGCTAGCGGGAGAGGAGAGACCCAGTACTTC. Translation gives CASSSGASGRGETQYF.

The rearrangement joins TRBV6-1 to TRBJ1-1; D uncertain. V was clipped by 2 bases and J by 11 bases, with 12 bases between them. CDR3 length: 12 residues. Germline V gene lookup returns CDR1 MNHNS and CDR2 SASEGT. This CDR3 reads CASSEFRVGAFF. The DNA of the CDR3 is TGTGCCAGCAGTGAATTTCGGGTCGGGGCTTTCTTT.